Listed here are 19 T cell receptor beta chains from one sample, sequenced in a study of T cells after yellow fever vaccination. Each CDR3 protein is one row after TCRdb ran MiXCR on the 5' RACE reads. This sample has some 100,000 distinct CDR3 sequences, with 7.2% found just once. The sample consisted of CD4+ T cells sorted from PBMCs, taken roughly seven weeks after the first yellow fever vaccination. The receptor set was obtained from a man younger than 35 who received the YFV17D yellow fever vaccine.

This clonotype came up many times. The rearrangement uses TRBV28 and TRBJ1-2; 10 nucleotides match TRBD1. With V trimmed by 5 bases and J by 7 bases, 7 bases remained unmatched. From germline, CDR1 is MDHEN and CDR2 SYDVKM. This CDR3 is 14 amino acids long. The CDR3 loop is CASSRRDRGGGYTF. As DNA, the CDR3 is TGTGCCAGCAGTCGCCGGGACAGGGGCGGTGGCTACACCTTC.

This clonotype was counted ten times or more. V gene TRBV20-1 combines with J gene TRBJ1-3; D call uncertain. The CDR3 extends over 14 amino acids. Germline assignment: CDR1 DFQATT and CDR2 SNEGSKA (reference sequence). Trimming left V 3 bases short and J 0 bases short, with 9 bases between. The chain's CDR3 is CSASRFSSGNTIYF. CDR3 DNA: TGCAGTGCTAGTAGGTTTTCCTCTGGAAACACCATATATTTT.

This clonotype was found many times. The rearrangement joins TRBV6-5 to TRBJ1-5; weak D call: TRBD1 (6 bases). The V gene lost 6 bases and the J gene lost 4 bases, with 13 bases spanning the gap. The length of the CDR3 is 14 residues. Germline CDR1 is MNHEY and CDR2 is SVGAGI. The CDR3, as DNA: TGTGCCAGCAGCAACGGACAGATAAATCAGCCCCAGCATTTT. Translation gives CASSNGQINQPQHF.

This clonotype occurred many times. The chain has TRBV14 and TRBJ2-3, with 11 positions matching TRBD2. With 4 bases clipped from V and 2 bases from J, the junction kept 5 bases outside the gene matches. CDR3 length: 16 residues. The germline gives CDR1 SGHDN, CDR2 FVKESK. The CDR3 DNA reads TGTGCCAGCAGCCGGGGACTAGCGGCCCCCACAGATACGCAGTATTTT. The encoded protein is CASSRGLAAPTDTQYF.

This clonotype was seen a single time. The gene calls are TRBV7-2 and TRBJ2-1, with unresolved D. Germline CDR1 reads SGHTA; CDR2 reads FQGNSA. The CDR3 is made up of 13 amino acids. With 8 bases removed from V and 9 bases from J, the gap between germline ends came to 17 bases. The CDR3 loop reads CASSPPNPREQFF. Written as DNA, the CDR3 is TGTGCCAGCTCACCCCCCAATCCCCGTGAGCAGTTCTTC.

This clonotype was detected many times. The genes are TRBV18 and TRBJ2-7; TRBD1 matches 8 bases. Germline loops: CDR1 KGHSH, CDR2 LQKENI. J gave up 2 bases and V 6 bases, and 6 bases lay outside the gene matches. The CDR3 has 14 residues. The DNA for the CDR3 is TGTGCCAGCTCCTGGACAGGGATGGCCTACGAGCAGTACTTC. Translated: CASSWTGMAYEQYF. The full variable domain, in which reference TRBV18 and TRBJ2-7 provide the parts outside the CDR3, is NAGVMQNPRHLVRRRGQEARLRCSPMKGHSHVYWYRQLPEEGLKFMVYLQKENIIDESGMPKERFSAEFPKEGPSILRIQQVVRGDSAAYFCASSWTGMAYEQYFGPGTRLTVT.

This clonotype was recorded many times. The V gene is TRBV4-2, the J gene TRBJ2-2, with 13 bases aligning to TRBD2. Germline values: CDR1 LGHNA, CDR2 YNFKEQ. The CDR3 is 18 residues long. V was pared by 4 bases and J by 9 bases, with 14 bases of the junction left unmatched. DNA for the CDR3: TGTGCCAGCAGCCCGGCCGGGACTAGCGGGGCTGGGGGCCGGGAGCTGTTTTTT. This gives the protein CASSPAGTSGAGGRELFF.

As to this clonotype: A much larger clone lies a single base off, so this may be a read error. This chain links TRBV4-1 with TRBJ1-5; D is uncertain. The CDR3 spans 17 residues. Germline V CDR1 and CDR2: MGHRA, YSYEKL. CDR3 bases: TGCGCCAGCAGCCAAGCTCTGGCGGCAGAGCGGGATCAGCTCCAGCATTTT. It codes for CASSQALAAERDQLQHF.

Many counts were recorded for this clonotype. The gene calls are TRBV20-1 and TRBJ1-5; TRBD1 is a possible D gene (6 bases). This CDR3 region has 15 residues. From germline, CDR1 is DFQATT and CDR2 SNEGSKA (reference sequence). Trimming removed 5 bases at V and 4 bases at J, with 18 bases between. The CDR3 loop is CSAGKQGGGNQPQHF. CDR3 bases: TGCAGTGCTGGGAAACAGGGTGGTGGAAATCAGCCCCAGCATTTT.

This clonotype has ten or more counts. This chain uses TRBV9 with TRBJ2-1, with TRBD2 identical over 9 bases. The V gene end was trimmed by 0 bases and the J gene end by 4 bases; junction bases not matched to a gene: 2. Per the germline V gene, CDR1 is SGDLS and CDR2 is YYNGEE. CDR3 length: 15 residues. The CDR3 coding sequence is TGTGCCAGCAGCGTAGAAGCGGGGGGTTACAATGAGCAGTTCTTC. It codes for CASSVEAGGYNEQFF.

The chain uses TRBV6-2 or TRBV6-3 and TRBJ2-6, with TRBD2 matching over 8 bases. The trim removed 2 bases at V and 4 bases at J, leaving 16 bases unmatched. The CDR3 runs 20 residues. Germline V gives CDR1 MNHEY, CDR2 SVGEGT. The CDR3 spells CASSYNARGARTSGANVLTF. The CDR3 nucleotides read TGTGCCAGCAGTTACAACGCGCGGGGGGCCCGCACGTCGGGGGCCAACGTCCTGACTTTC.

This clonotype appeared many times. The genes are TRBV12-3 or TRBV12-4 and TRBJ1-2; TRBD1 might be the D (6 bases). The CDR3 sequence is 15 residues long. Trimming cost V 6 bases and J 1 base, with 15 bases left between them. The CDR3 spells CASRTTGRHNYGYTF. The CDR3 DNA is TGTGCCAGCAGGACTACAGGGCGGCATAACTATGGCTACACCTTC.

V gene TRBV5-1 combines with J gene TRBJ2-1; TRBD2 matches at 14 bases. This CDR3 comprises 17 residues. The junction had 8 bases not matched to a gene; V was cut back by 4 bases and J by 5 bases. Germline V CDR1 and CDR2: SGHRS, YFSETQ. The CDR3 region has the DNA TGCGCCAGCAGCCCTGGGACTAGCGGGGGCCTGAACAATGAGCAGTTCTTC. Encoded protein: CASSPGTSGGLNNEQFF.

This clonotype has ten or more counts. This chain connects TRBV6-1 to TRBJ1-2; D is unclear. The germline V gene has CDR1 MNHNS and CDR2 SASEGT. V lost 2 bases and J lost 8, with 12 bases in between. This CDR3 region has 13 residues. The chain's CDR3 is CASSETSPRGYTF. CDR3 DNA sequence: TGTGCCAGCAGTGAAACCTCCCCGCGCGGCTACACCTTC.

Many counts were recorded for this clonotype. The chain employs TRBV12-3 or TRBV12-4 and TRBJ2-1; the D gene is possibly TRBD2 (5 bases). The V end lost 2 bases, the J end lost 6 bases, and 8 bases lay between the germline ends. This CDR3 region has 13 residues. The CDR3 nucleotides are TGTGCCAGCAGTTTAAGAGGGTTCAATGAGCAGTTCTTC. The encoded protein is CASSLRGFNEQFF.

This clonotype was recorded many times. The chain carries TRBV20-1 and TRBJ2-1; 7 bases fit TRBD2. J was trimmed by 4 bases and V by 2 bases; bases with no gene match: 8. The germline V gene has CDR1 DFQATT and CDR2 SNEGSKA (reference sequence). The CDR3 covers 15 residues. CDR3 protein: CSARSSGGGYNEQFF. The CDR3 DNA is TGCAGTGCTAGATCGTCAGGCGGGGGATACAATGAGCAGTTCTTC.

This clonotype was found many times. The V call is TRBV27, the J call TRBJ1-3; a possible D gene is TRBD1 (5 bases). The CDR3 has 20 amino acids. Per germline, CDR1 MNHEY and CDR2 SMNVEV (reference sequence). Trimming pared 6 bases from V and 4 bases from J, leaving 31 bases between. This CDR3 is CASSPTSWTPGSPTGNTIYF. The CDR3 DNA reads as TGTGCCAGCAGCCCTACGTCGTGGACCCCAGGGTCTCCTACCGGAAACACCATATATTTT.

This clonotype was detected ten times or more. J is TRBJ2-7 and V is TRBV14; perhaps TRBD2 as D (5 bases). This CDR3 region has 12 residues. Trimming removed 2 bases at V and 5 bases at J, with 7 bases between. Germline CDR1 reads SGHDN; CDR2 reads FVKESK. The CDR3 here is CASSQSGNEQYF. In nucleotides, the CDR3 is TGTGCCAGCAGCCAATCCGGGAACGAGCAGTACTTC.

This clonotype was seen many times. The chain joins TRBV20-1 to TRBJ1-3; no definite D call. With 3 bases removed from V and 1 base from J, the gap between germline ends came to 13 bases. Germline V CDR1 and CDR2: DFQATT, SNEGSKA (reference sequence). CDR3 length: 15 amino acids. CDR3 loop: CSASPGSGSGNTIYF. The CDR3 bases are TGCAGTGCTAGTCCCGGGTCTGGGTCTGGAAACACCATATATTTT.